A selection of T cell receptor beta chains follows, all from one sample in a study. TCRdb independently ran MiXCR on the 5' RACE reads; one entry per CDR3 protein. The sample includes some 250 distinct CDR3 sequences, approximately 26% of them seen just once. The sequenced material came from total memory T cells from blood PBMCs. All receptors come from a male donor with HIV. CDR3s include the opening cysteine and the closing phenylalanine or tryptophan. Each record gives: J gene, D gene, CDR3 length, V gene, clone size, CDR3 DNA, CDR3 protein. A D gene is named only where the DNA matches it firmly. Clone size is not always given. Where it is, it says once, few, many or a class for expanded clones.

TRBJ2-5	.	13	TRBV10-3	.	TGTGCCATTAGGGGAGCCCTCCAAGAGACCCAGTACTTC	CAIRGALQETQYF
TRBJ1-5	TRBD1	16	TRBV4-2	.	TGTGCCAGCAGCCTTCAGACAGGGTCCGGCAATCAGCCCCAGCATTTT	CASSLQTGSGNQPQHF
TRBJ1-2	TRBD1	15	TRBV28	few	TGTGCCAGCAGTCTCACAGGGGAACTCGACTATGGCTACACCTTC	CASSLTGELDYGYTF
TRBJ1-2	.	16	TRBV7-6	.	TGTGCCAGCAGCCCCGATACAGGTCTTCCTAACTATGGCTACACCTTC	CASSPDTGLPNYGYTF
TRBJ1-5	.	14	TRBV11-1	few	TGTGCCAGCAGCCAGGGAAATAGCAATCAGCCCCAGCATTTT	CASSQGNSNQPQHF
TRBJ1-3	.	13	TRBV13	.	TGTGCCAGCAGGCAGGGTATCGAAAACACCATATATTTT	CASRQGIENTIYF
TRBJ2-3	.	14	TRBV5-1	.	TGCGCCAGCAGCTTGGGCGTAGGCACAGATACGCAGTATTTT	CASSLGVGTDTQYF
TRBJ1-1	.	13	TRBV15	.	TGTGCCACCAGCAGAGAAAGAGACACTGAAGCTTTCTTT	CATSRERDTEAFF
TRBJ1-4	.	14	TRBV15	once	TGTGCCACCAGCAGAGATCGCGGAATTGAAAAACTGTTTTTT	CATSRDRGIEKLFF
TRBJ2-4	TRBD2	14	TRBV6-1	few	TGTGCCAGCTCGGGGCGGGGGGACCTAAACATTCAGTACTTC	CASSGRGDLNIQYF
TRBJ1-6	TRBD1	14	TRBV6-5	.	TGTGCCAGCAGTTACGAACAGGGGAGGTCACCCCTCCACTTT	CASSYEQGRSPLHF
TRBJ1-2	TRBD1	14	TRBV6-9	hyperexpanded	TGTGCCAGCAGTTATTTAACAGGGGAAGTAGGCTACACCTTC	CASSYLTGEVGYTF
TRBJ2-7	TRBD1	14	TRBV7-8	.	TGTGCCAGCAGCAGGAGACAGGGGGCCGACGAGCAGTACTTC	CASSRRQGADEQYF
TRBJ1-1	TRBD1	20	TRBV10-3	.	TGTGCCATCGCTCCGAGCGGGAGGGGGCGCTTGGACTTAAAGAACACTGAAGCTTTCTTT	CAIAPSGRGRLDLKNTEAFF
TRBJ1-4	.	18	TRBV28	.	TGTGCCAGCACCTCCGGCCGTGGACAGTTTGCAACTAATGAAAAACTGTTTTTT	CASTSGRGQFATNEKLFF
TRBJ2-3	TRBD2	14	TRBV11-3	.	TGTGCCAGCAGCTTTGCGGGGGGGCGGGATACGCAGTATTTT	CASSFAGGRDTQYF
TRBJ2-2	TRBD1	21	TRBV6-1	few	TGTGCCAGCAGTCGCCCCCCGACTGCCCAAAGCAGGGGGCGAAAAACCGGGGAGCTGTTTTTT	CASSRPPTAQSRGRKTGELFF
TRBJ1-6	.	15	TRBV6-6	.	TGTGCCAGCAGTTACTCGGCCGAGGACTATTCACCCCTCCACTTT	CASSYSAEDYSPLHF
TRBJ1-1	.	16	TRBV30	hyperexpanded	TGTGCCTGGAGTCGCTTCCTCGGGACTCAGAACACTGAAGCTTTCTTT	CAWSRFLGTQNTEAFF